The 9 T cell receptor beta chains below come from one sample, sequenced in a study of a mutant IDH1 vaccine in newly diagnosed glioma. The data were produced by immunoSEQ multiplex PCR, yet TCRdb's version contains in-frame clones alone and is incomplete. The sample comprises about 27,000 clones, 77% of which are singletons, and less than 9.5% rests with the top ten. Time point indicated: week 5, during vaccination. In every dose of vaccine, 300 ug of mutant IDH1 20-mer peptide was given alongside topical imiquimod. For these TCRs, the target antigens are not known. This sample comprised PBMCs, obtained from a glioma patient whose treatment included an IDH1 peptide vaccine. Receptor source: a middle-aged man with glioma.

This chain uses TRBV6-4 with TRBJ2-7, with D perhaps TRBD2 (6 bases). This CDR3 has 16 amino acids. The germline CDR1 and CDR2 sequences are MRHNA and SNTAGT. Trimming pared 0 bases from V and 5 bases from J, leaving 17 bases between. The DNA for the CDR3 is TGTGCCAGCAGTGACTCGATTAGATGGGGGGTCGACGAGCAGTACGTC. Amino acids: CASSDSIRWGVDEQYV.

This chain uses TRBV5-8 with TRBJ2-3, with TRBD2 matching 10 bases. This CDR3 has 15 residues. The V and J ends lost 4 bases and 3 bases, in that order; junction bases with no gene match: 5. CDR1 and CDR2 from the germline V gene are SGHTS and YDEGEE. The CDR3 spells CASSSSGRGTDTQYF. Written as DNA, the CDR3 is TGTGCCAGCAGCAGCAGCGGGAGGGGAACAGATACGCAGTATTTT.

This clone showed up just once. This sequence joins TRBV29-1 and TRBJ2-2, with 12 bases matching TRBD2. This CDR3 is 16 amino acids long. V was pared by 4 bases and J by 3 bases, with 6 bases of the junction left unmatched. Germline lookup yields CDR1 SQVTM and CDR2 ANQGSEA. CDR3 DNA: TGCAGCGTTGTCCGGACTAGCGGGACCGACACCGGGGAGCTGTTTTTT. Protein: CSVVRTSGTDTGELFF.

The V and J genes are TRBV29-1 and TRBJ2-7; 7 bases fit TRBD1. The CDR3 contains 14 residues. CDR1 and CDR2 from the germline V gene are SQVTM and ANQGSEA. Losses at the gene ends were 5 bases for V and 1 base for J; bases not matched to a gene: 8. CDR3 nucleotides: TGCAGCGTTTCCCGGGACAGAAATTCCTACGAGCAGTACTTC. It translates to CSVSRDRNSYEQYF.

The rearrangement links TRBV30 to TRBJ2-3; TRBD2 matches at 11 bases. After removal of 3 bases from V and 5 bases from J, the junction contained 16 bases not matched to a gene. Looked up from germline, CDR1 is GTSNPN and CDR2 is SVGIG (reference sequence). CDR3 size: 18 residues. CDR3 sequence: CAWSPGVAGGLGGDTQYF. The CDR3 DNA is TGTGCCTGGAGCCCCGGTGTAGCGGGAGGGCTAGGGGGAGATACGCAGTATTTT.

The CDR3 sequence is CASSEMAGVNTEAFF. The CDR3 coding sequence is TGCGCCAGCAGCGAAATGGCAGGGGTGAACACTGAAGCTTTCTTT. The rearrangement links TRBV5-1 to TRBJ1-1, with D perhaps matching TRBD1 (6 bases). Per the germline V gene, CDR1 is SGHRS and CDR2 is YFSETQ. Trimming took 4 bases from V and 0 from J, leaving 13 bases between them. The CDR3 extends over 15 amino acids.

The rearrangement links TRBV7-8 to TRBJ2-2; 10 nucleotides align to TRBD2. Germline V CDR1 and CDR2: SGHVS, FQNEAQ. Trimming removed 5 bases from V and 4 bases from J; junction bases left unmatched: 10. The CDR3 runs to 17 residues. The DNA for the CDR3 is TGTGCCAGCAGCCTCTGGAGCACTAGCGGGATCACCGGGGAGCTGTTTTTT. Its protein is CASSLWSTSGITGELFF.

J is TRBJ2-3 and V is TRBV29-1; D call uncertain. Germline lookup yields CDR1 SQVTM and CDR2 ANQGSEA. The CDR3 covers 9 residues. Trimming stripped 3 bases from V and 8 bases from J, with 3 bases between. CDR3 sequence reads: CSVEGTQYF. CDR3 nucleotides: TGCAGCGTTGAGGGTACGCAGTATTTT.

In this sample, this clone is medium-sized. The rearrangement joins TRBV19 to TRBJ2-1; no definite D call. Germline V lookup: CDR1 LNHDA, CDR2 SQIVND (reference sequence). The CDR3 is 14 amino acids. The ends were cut back, 3 bases at V and 4 bases at J, with 10 bases in the middle. CDR3 DNA: TGTGCCAGTAGTATGGCCCCCGGTTACAATGAGCAGTTCTTC. Its translation: CASSMAPGYNEQFF.